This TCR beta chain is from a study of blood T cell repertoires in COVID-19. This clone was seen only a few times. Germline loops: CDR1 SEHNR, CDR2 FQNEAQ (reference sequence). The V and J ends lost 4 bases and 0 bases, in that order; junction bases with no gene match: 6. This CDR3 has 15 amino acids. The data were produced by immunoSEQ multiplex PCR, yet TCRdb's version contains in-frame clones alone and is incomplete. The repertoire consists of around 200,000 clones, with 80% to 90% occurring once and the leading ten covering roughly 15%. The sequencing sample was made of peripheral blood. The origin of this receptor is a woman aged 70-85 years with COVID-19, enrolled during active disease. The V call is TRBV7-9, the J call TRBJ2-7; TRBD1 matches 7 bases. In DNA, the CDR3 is TGTGCCAGCAGCTCTCGTCGGGACAGCTCCTACGAGCAGTACTTC. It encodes CASSSRRDSSYEQYF.